Shown below are 20 T cell receptor beta chains from a single sample sequenced in a study of CD8 T cells in acute hepatitis C reinfection. The sample's time point: naive CD8 control sorted from an acute-time-point sample. TCRdb's table, derived via immunoSEQ multiplex PCR, lists solely in-frame clones and lacks some. The sample lists fewer than 40,000 clones; 70% to 90% were seen once. The sample comprised naive CD8+ T cells from PBMCs. The receptor source for this set is a woman under 30 who spontaneously cleared hepatitis C infection.

V usage is TRBV9 and J usage is TRBJ2-3, with D unclear. This CDR3 region has 16 residues. V shed 1 base and J shed 2 bases, with 14 bases lying between them. Looked up from germline, CDR1 is SGDLS and CDR2 is YYNGEE. The CDR3 nucleotides are TGTGCCAGCAGCGTAAGGCGGACCCCCCTCACAGATACGCAGTATTTT. It translates to CASSVRRTPLTDTQYF.

V and J are TRBV7-2 and TRBJ2-1; 11 bases match TRBD2. From germline, CDR1 is SGHTA and CDR2 FQGNSA. The trim removed 4 bases at V and 9 bases at J, leaving 8 bases unmatched. The CDR3 is 15 residues long. The CDR3 DNA sequence: TGTGCCAGCAGCTACCTAGCGGGAGGTTCGAGTGAGCAGTTCTTC. Translated: CASSYLAGGSSEQFF.

This CDR3 reads CASSRGQGHEQYF. The CDR3 DNA is TGCGCCAGCAGCCGGGGACAGGGTCACGAGCAGTACTTC. The chain joins TRBV4-1 to TRBJ2-7; the match to TRBD1 covers 9 bases. V trimming: 4 bases; J trimming: 5 bases; junction bases outside the gene matches: 3. The germline V gene has CDR1 MGHRA and CDR2 YSYEKL. The CDR3 length is 13 residues.

This rearrangement joins TRBV19 to TRBJ2-5; 8 nucleotides line up with TRBD1. J was trimmed by 2 bases and V by 0 bases; bases with no gene match: 5. CDR1 LNHDA and CDR2 SQIVND come from the germline V gene (reference sequence). The CDR3 runs to 16 residues. For the CDR3, the DNA is TGTGCCAGTAGTATAGATGGGACAGGCGATCAAGAGACCCAGTACTTC. Its protein is CASSIDGTGDQETQYF.

The chain recombines TRBV29-1 with TRBJ1-1; D is undetermined. The CDR3 has 15 amino acids. Germline V gene sequence: CDR1 SQVTM, CDR2 ANQGSEA. The V gene lost 2 bases and the J gene lost 1 base, with 14 bases spanning the gap. In DNA, the CDR3 is TGCAGCGTTGAACTCTTCCTAGGCGCGAACACTGAAGCTTTCTTT. This translates into CSVELFLGANTEAFF.

This chain links TRBV5-5 with TRBJ1-2; 7 bases align to TRBD1. Per germline, CDR1 SGHKS and CDR2 YYEKEE (reference sequence). The CDR3 sequence is 14 residues long. The V gene end was trimmed by 0 bases and the J gene end by 4 bases; junction bases not matched to a gene: 3. CDR3 in amino acids: CASSLAGQIYGYTF. DNA for the CDR3: TGTGCCAGCAGCTTGGCGGGACAGATCTATGGCTACACCTTC.

The chain combines TRBV7-6 with TRBJ1-4, with 9 bases matching TRBD1. In germline, CDR1 is SGHVS, CDR2 FNYEAQ. With 5 bases clipped from V and 9 bases from J, the junction kept 10 bases outside the gene matches. This CDR3 is built from 15 residues. In DNA, the CDR3 is TGTGCCAGCAGCCCGACCCCGGGACAGGGAAAAAAACTGTTTTTT. Translation: CASSPTPGQGKKLFF.

The V gene is TRBV10-2, the J gene TRBJ2-1; D is ambiguous. This CDR3 spans 11 amino acids. Germline V gene data show CDR1 as WSHSY and CDR2 as SAAADI. V was cut by 10 bases and J by 10 bases, with 14 bases left in between. The CDR3 sequence: CATRTLWEQFF. The CDR3 coding sequence is TGCGCCACTCGTACCCTTTGGGAGCAGTTCTTC.

The chain combines TRBV7-9 with TRBJ1-2; TRBD1 might be the D (5 bases). Looked up from germline, CDR1 is SEHNR and CDR2 is FQNEAQ (reference sequence). The CDR3 consists of 13 residues. V was trimmed by 3 bases and J by 4 bases, leaving 9 bases between them. The CDR3: CASSFDGTYGYTF. As DNA, the CDR3 is TGTGCCAGCAGCTTTGACGGGACCTATGGCTACACCTTC.

The genes are TRBV5-4 and TRBJ2-1; 9 bases fit TRBD1. V shed 6 bases, J shed 10 bases, and the junction held 14 bases outside the gene matches. Germline V gene data show CDR1 as SGHNT and CDR2 as YYREEE (reference sequence). The CDR3 length is 15 residues. CDR3 loop: CASIQPGTGSREQFF. The CDR3 nucleotides read TGTGCCAGCATCCAACCCGGGACAGGGTCCAGAGAGCAGTTCTTC. Supplemented by reference TRBV5-4 and TRBJ2-1, the full variable domain reads ETGVTQSPTHLIKTRGQQVTLRCSSQSGHNTVSWYQQALGQGPQFIFQYYREEENGRGNFPPRFSGLQFPNYSSELNVNALELDDSALYLCASIQPGTGSREQFFGPGTRLTVL.

This chain links TRBV7-9 with TRBJ1-4; 7 bases are a match to TRBD1. CDR3 length equals 17 residues. V lost 5 bases to trimming and J lost 9 bases; unmatched junction nucleotides: 18. CDR1 SEHNR and CDR2 FQNEAQ come from the germline V gene (reference sequence). The CDR3 here is CASSRPLRDSRGKKLFF. The CDR3, as DNA: TGTGCCAGCAGCCGGCCTCTTCGGGACAGTCGGGGAAAAAAACTGTTTTTT.

CDR3 nucleotides: TGTGCCAGCAGTTCCATCGACAAGACCCAGCATTTT. This gives the protein CASSSIDKTQHF. The chain employs TRBV6-5 and TRBJ1-5; no definite D call. CDR1 MNHEY and CDR2 SVGAGI come from the germline V gene. Trimming removed 4 bases from V and 11 bases from J, with 12 bases in between. The CDR3 sequence is 12 residues long.

The rearrangement links TRBV30 to TRBJ2-7; 8 bases fit TRBD1. The germline V gene has CDR1 GTSNPN and CDR2 SVGIG (reference sequence). The CDR3 totals 14 residues. Germline trimming cut 3 bases from V and 7 bases from J; bases unmatched to any gene: 11. The CDR3 nucleotides read TGTGCCTGGAGAGACAGGGGCGGCATGAATGAGCAGTACTTC. This sequence encodes CAWRDRGGMNEQYF.

The genes are TRBV29-1 and TRBJ2-1; the D is unclear. The CDR3 extends over 14 amino acids. Germline CDR1 and CDR2: SQVTM and ANQGSEA. V lost 6 bases and J 7 bases, leaving 19 bases between the germline ends. The CDR3 DNA sequence: TGCAGCGTCACATTAAAGGGAATAGGGAATGAGCAGTTCTTC. Translating gives CSVTLKGIGNEQFF.

The chain employs TRBV29-1 and TRBJ2-5, with D possibly being TRBD1 or TRBD2 (6 bases each). The CDR3 is 15 amino acids. V lost 6 bases and J 2 bases, leaving 19 bases between the germline ends. The germline gives CDR1 SQVTM, CDR2 ANQGSEA. The CDR3 loop reads CSVGEYKGGQETQYF. CDR3 coding DNA: TGCAGCGTCGGAGAGTATAAGGGGGGACAAGAGACCCAGTACTTC.

The chain links TRBV7-6 to TRBJ2-5; unclear D gene. The CDR3 has 14 amino acids. CDR1 SGHVS and CDR2 FNYEAQ come from the germline V gene. Trimming pared 2 bases from V and 3 bases from J, leaving 10 bases between. This chain's CDR3 is CASSLSGSKETQYF. The CDR3 nucleotides are TGTGCCAGCAGCTTATCGGGCAGCAAAGAGACCCAGTACTTC.

The J gene is TRBJ1-1, the V gene TRBV5-1, with TRBD1 matching over 9 bases. The V segment lost 3 bases and the J segment 5 bases; nucleotides outside the gene matches: 5. Germline loops: CDR1 SGHRS, CDR2 YFSETQ. The length of the CDR3 is 14 residues. The CDR3, as DNA: TGCGCCAGCAGCTGGACAGGGGAACCGACTGAAGCTTTCTTT. Its translation: CASSWTGEPTEAFF. The complete variable domain, with remaining parts taken from reference TRBV5-1 and TRBJ1-1, reads KAGVTQTPRYLIKTRGQQVTLSCSPISGHRSVSWYQQTPGQGLQFLFEYFSETQRNKGNFPGRFSGRQFSNSRSEMNVSTLELGDSALYLCASSWTGEPTEAFFGQGTRLTVV.

The chain uses TRBV6-6 and TRBJ1-1, with D unclear. Germline CDR1 and CDR2: MNHNY and SVGAGI (reference sequence). There are 12 residues in the CDR3. V was pared by 4 bases and J by 4 bases, with 7 bases between. Here the CDR3 reads CASSSQVTEAFF. DNA of the CDR3: TGTGCCAGCAGTTCGCAGGTCACTGAAGCTTTCTTT.

The V call is TRBV9, the J call TRBJ2-1; D uncertain. V was shortened by 4 bases and J by 6 bases, with 11 bases between the two germline ends. This CDR3 has 13 amino acids. CDR1 SGDLS and CDR2 YYNGEE come from the germline V gene. Here the CDR3 DNA reads TGTGCCAGCAGCCCCCAGACTGGCAATGAGCAGTTCTTC. Its translation: CASSPQTGNEQFF.

In its sample, this clone was seen a few times. The chain is built from TRBV27 and TRBJ1-2; D call uncertain. CDR3 length: 12 amino acids. Germline assignment: CDR1 MNHEY and CDR2 SMNVEV (reference sequence). Trimming pared 5 bases from V and 4 bases from J, leaving 8 bases between. The chain's CDR3 is CASSPTPYGYTF. CDR3 bases: TGTGCCAGCAGTCCTACTCCCTATGGCTACACCTTC.